Below are 27 T cell receptor beta chains sequenced from a single sample in a study of Graves' ophthalmopathy and Graves' hyperthyroidism. RNA transcripts were the template, and TCR beta CDR3 regions were amplified from them. In the first round, RT-PCR was carried out with HTBI primers, and a multiplex PCR formed the second round. TCRdb itself ran the multiplex PCR reads through MiXCR, one entry per CDR3 protein. The repertoire consists of 650,000 to 900,000 distinct CDR3 sequences, with around 40% occurring once and the leading ten covering about 40%. The sequenced sample consisted of peripheral blood. The receptors shown here come from an adult man with Graves' ophthalmopathy.

This clonotype was counted a few times. This chain uses TRBV7-9 with TRBJ2-7; TRBD1 is a possible D gene (6 bases). From germline, CDR1 is SEHNR and CDR2 FQNEAQ (reference sequence). The CDR3 covers 18 residues. Trimming removed 2 bases at V and 1 base at J, with 21 bases between. In DNA, the CDR3 is TGTGCCAGCAGCTTATCGATTCGTCCAGACAGGTCTTCCTACGAGCAGTACTTC. It encodes CASSLSIRPDRSSYEQYF.

This chain links TRBV7-2 with TRBJ2-7; 8 bases align to TRBD2. From germline, CDR1 is SGHTA and CDR2 FQGNSA. V gave up 2 bases and J gave up 0 bases; unmatched junction bases: 3. The CDR3 has 15 residues. The CDR3 DNA sequence: TGTGCCAGCAGCTTATGGAGCGGGGGCTCCTACGAGCAGTACTTC. Residues: CASSLWSGGSYEQYF.

Of note for this clonotype: A single base separates this from a much larger clone, so it may be a read error. The chain employs TRBV20-1 and TRBJ1-2, with D unresolved. CDR1 DFQATT and CDR2 SNEGSKA come from the germline V gene (reference sequence). The CDR3 length is 11 residues. The CDR3 coding sequence is TGCAGTGCTTTACAGTCCTATGGCTTCACCTTC. It translates to CSALQSYGFTF.

This clonotype showed up many times. The chain joins TRBV20-1 to TRBJ1-1; D ambiguous. Trimming took 6 bases from V and 4 from J, leaving 15 bases between them. Germline lookup yields CDR1 DFQATT and CDR2 SNEGSKA (reference sequence). This CDR3 spans 13 amino acids. The DNA for the CDR3 is TGCAGTGCCCAAAGGGTAAGCGGCACTGAAGCTTTCTTT. Residues: CSAQRVSGTEAFF.

This clonotype has a handful of counts. The V gene is TRBV19, the J gene TRBJ2-7; 9 bases fit TRBD1. CDR3 length: 15 amino acids. Germline V lookup: CDR1 LNHDA, CDR2 SQIVND (reference sequence). V lost 5 bases and J lost 2; bases outside the gene matches: 7. DNA of the CDR3: TGTGCCAGTAGTCTTTGGACAGGGGAAACCTACGAGCAGTACTTC. Protein: CASSLWTGETYEQYF. The full variable domain, in which reference TRBV19 and TRBJ2-7 provide the parts outside the CDR3, is DGGITQSPKYLFRKEGQNVTLSCEQNLNHDAMYWYRQDPGQGLRLIYYSQIVNDFQKGDIAEGYSVSREKKESFPLTVTSAQKNPTAFYLCASSLWTGETYEQYFGPGTRLTVT.

This clonotype was picked up many times. This sequence joins TRBV15 and TRBJ1-2; TRBD1 aligns across 8 bases. Trimming removed 5 bases from V and 3 bases from J; junction bases left unmatched: 11. The CDR3 is 16 residues long. The germline V gene has CDR1 LNHNV and CDR2 YYDKDF (reference sequence). Written as DNA, the CDR3 is TGTGCCACCAGCCCACTCGACAGGGGAGCGGACTATGGCTACACCTTC. Translating it yields CATSPLDRGADYGYTF.

V gene TRBV2 combines with J gene TRBJ2-5; possible D gene TRBD2, 6 bases. Trimming cost V 4 bases and J 5 bases, with 17 bases left between them. Germline V CDR1 and CDR2: SNHLY, FYNNEI. This CDR3 comprises 15 residues. The CDR3 DNA follows: TGTGCCAGCAGTGTCCCTAGGCGGAGCGGGGAGACCCAGTACTTC. It translates to CASSVPRRSGETQYF.

This clonotype was seen many times. This rearrangement joins TRBV7-9 to TRBJ2-7; TRBD1 agrees at 9 bases. The CDR3 loop spans 15 amino acids. V was pared by 4 bases and J by 5 bases, with 9 bases of the junction left unmatched. CDR1 SEHNR and CDR2 FQNEAQ come from the germline V gene (reference sequence). The CDR3 DNA follows: TGTGCCAGCAGCTCCGGGACAGGGAGGGTCCACGAGCAGTACTTC. It translates to CASSSGTGRVHEQYF.

This clonotype was counted ten times or more. The chain is built from TRBV7-9 and TRBJ1-2, with D tentatively TRBD1 (6 bases). This CDR3 comprises 13 residues. V gave up 3 bases and J gave up 6 bases, with 11 bases separating them. Germline V gives CDR1 SEHNR, CDR2 FQNEAQ (reference sequence). The CDR3 DNA sequence: TGTGCCAGCAGCTTTCCGGGACATCATGGCTACACCTTC. Its protein is CASSFPGHHGYTF.

In this sample, this clonotype turned up a few times. The chain carries TRBV12-3 or TRBV12-4 and TRBJ1-1; possibly TRBD1 for D (6 bases). CDR3 length: 14 amino acids. V shed 3 bases and J shed 1 base, with 9 bases lying between them. DNA of the CDR3: TGTGCCAGCAGTTTCCAGGGGCAGAACACTGAAGCTTTCTTT. Residues: CASSFQGQNTEAFF.

This chain connects TRBV15 to TRBJ1-2; 7 bases are shared with TRBD1. Germline V gene sequence: CDR1 LNHNV, CDR2 YYDKDF (reference sequence). CDR3 size: 10 residues. CDR3 region: CDQGGNGYTF. The CDR3 coding sequence is TGTGACCAGGGGGGGAATGGCTACACCTTC.

On this clonotype itself: Since no conserved phenylalanine or tryptophan closes the CDR3, a read error is the likely cause. The CDR3 here is CASSSVAGGTYEQYL. CDR3 nucleotide sequence: TGTGCCAGCAGCTCAGTAGCGGGCGGAACCTACGAGCAGTACCTC. The V and J genes are TRBV7-9 and TRBJ2-7; 7 bases agree with TRBD2. The ends lost 4 bases at V and 2 bases at J; junction bases unmatched: 8. The germline V gene has CDR1 SEHNR and CDR2 FQNEAQ (reference sequence). The CDR3 is 15 amino acids.

The V call is TRBV7-2, the J call TRBJ1-1; 10 bases fit TRBD1. The CDR3 sequence is 18 residues long. Germline loops: CDR1 SGHTA, CDR2 FQGNSA. V lost 6 bases, J lost 0 bases, and 13 bases stayed unmatched. The CDR3 here is CASSRQGAAGVMNTEAFF. Written as DNA, the CDR3 is TGTGCCAGCAGTAGACAGGGGGCGGCGGGGGTTATGAACACTGAAGCTTTCTTT.

In this sample, this clonotype turned up once. This sequence may be a read error, since a much larger clone differs from it by one base. Given the absence of the conserved phenylalanine or tryptophan at the CDR3 end, a read error is likely. The CDR3 bases are TGCAGCGTTGATCGGACAGGGGGCTACGAGCAGTACTGC. Protein product: CSVDRTGGYEQYC. The chain combines TRBV29-1 with TRBJ2-7; the match to TRBD1 covers 10 bases. Germline V lookup: CDR1 SQVTM, CDR2 ANQGSEA. Trimming took 3 bases from V and 3 from J; bases not matched to a gene: 2. CDR3 size: 13 residues.

This clonotype was recorded at least ten times. The chain joins TRBV12-3 or TRBV12-4 to TRBJ1-6, with D tentatively TRBD1 (6 bases). V was pared by 3 bases and J by 7 bases, with 10 bases between. The CDR3 is made up of 14 amino acids. The chain's CDR3 is CASSLGHENSPLHF. DNA of the CDR3: TGTGCCAGCAGTTTGGGACACGAGAATTCACCCCTCCACTTT.

The chain recombines TRBV25-1 with TRBJ2-5, with a weak D call TRBD2 (6 bases). Germline CDR1 MGHDK, CDR2 SYGVNS. This CDR3 comprises 13 residues. The V and J ends lost 3 bases and 10 bases respectively, with 15 bases between them. The DNA of the CDR3 is TGTGCCAGCAGTGATAGTGCCCGGCGGGACCAGTACTTC. Translation: CASSDSARRDQYF.

Remarks on this clonotype: This sequence may be a read error, since a much larger clone differs from it by one base. The CDR3 reads CAISESTGTGVETQYF. The CDR3 nucleotides are TGTGCCATCAGTGAGTCGACGGGGACAGGGGTGGAGACCCAGTACTTC. The chain links TRBV25-1 to TRBJ2-5; 10 bases agree with TRBD1. CDR1 is MGHDK, CDR2 SYGVNS, per germline. The CDR3 runs 16 residues.

The chain uses TRBV5-1 and TRBJ2-2; 7 bases align to TRBD1. The germline CDR1 and CDR2 sequences are SGHRS and YFSETQ. Trimming took 7 bases from V and 0 from J; bases not matched to a gene: 6. The CDR3 covers 15 residues. The CDR3 nucleotides read TGCGCCAGCCACCACGGGACAGCGAACACCGGGGAGCTGTTTTTT. Residues: CASHHGTANTGELFF.

CDR3 sequence (DNA): TGTGCCAGCTCAGGGGCGGCGGAGACCCAGTACTTC. Protein: CASSGAAETQYF. V usage is TRBV7-2 and J usage is TRBJ2-5; D is possibly TRBD1 (6 bases). The CDR3 totals 12 residues. Trimming took off 8 bases at V and 5 bases at J, with 12 bases between the two ends. Germline CDR1 is SGHTA and CDR2 is FQGNSA.

This clonotype has more than one count but fewer than ten. The chain recombines TRBV12-3 or TRBV12-4 with TRBJ1-1, with D possibly TRBD1 on 5 matching bases. Deletions cut 4 bases from V and 4 bases from J, with 7 bases between. The CDR3 length is 12 residues. CDR3 amino acids: CASSSGFTEAFF. The CDR3 DNA sequence: TGTGCCAGCAGTTCAGGGTTCACTGAAGCTTTCTTT.

The rearrangement links TRBV19 to TRBJ1-1, with 10 bases fitting TRBD1. Losses at the gene ends were 5 bases for V and 5 bases for J; bases not matched to a gene: 5. Per germline, CDR1 LNHDA and CDR2 SQIVND (reference sequence). CDR3 length: 14 amino acids. The CDR3 reads CASSVGQGRTEAFF. Here the CDR3 DNA reads TGTGCCAGTAGTGTGGGACAGGGGCGGACTGAAGCTTTCTTT.

Concerning this clonotype itself: A read error may account for a junction end that differs from germline. V usage is TRBV10-1 and J usage is TRBJ1-6; 8 bases line up with TRBD1. Germline V CDR1 and CDR2: WNHNN, SYGVQD (reference sequence). The CDR3 has 15 residues. In DNA form, the CDR3 reads TGTGCCAGCAGCTCGACAGGGGTATCAGGGTCACCCCTCCACTTT. It translates to CASSSTGVSGSPLHF.

This clonotype was seen a few times. V gene TRBV7-9 combines with J gene TRBJ2-5; no clear D gene. V was shortened by 4 bases and J by 1 base, with 16 bases between the two germline ends. The CDR3 loop spans 16 amino acids. Germline V gene data show CDR1 as SEHNR and CDR2 as FQNEAQ (reference sequence). CDR3 DNA: TGTGCCAGCAGCTCTCCCGGGTTGTACATCCAAGAGACCCAGTACTTC. Translation: CASSSPGLYIQETQYF.

The chain employs TRBV11-2 and TRBJ1-1; 10 bases align to TRBD1. The CDR3 extends over 14 amino acids. The germline V gene has CDR1 SGHAT and CDR2 FQNNGV. V gave up 3 bases and J gave up 5 bases; unmatched junction bases: 3. The CDR3 here is CASSFGQGVTEAFF. The CDR3 nucleotides are TGTGCCAGCAGCTTCGGACAGGGGGTGACTGAAGCTTTCTTT.

The V and J genes are TRBV6-5 and TRBJ2-5; 10 bases are shared with TRBD1. CDR1 and CDR2 (germline): MNHEY, SVGAGI. Trimming at V came to 2 bases and at J to 4 bases, leaving 7 bases not matched to a gene. CDR3 length equals 16 residues. The CDR3 spells CASSYGTGVSSETQYF. In DNA form, the CDR3 reads TGTGCCAGCAGTTACGGGACAGGGGTCTCATCAGAGACCCAGTACTTC.

Concerning this clonotype: Its ends do not fully match the called genes, so a read error is possible. The J gene is TRBJ1-1, the V gene TRBV10-3, with D perhaps TRBD1 (5 bases). CDR1 is ENHRY, CDR2 SYGVKD, per germline. This CDR3 has 15 amino acids. In nucleotides, the CDR3 is TGTGCCAGCAGTTACTCCATAACAGGCGGCGTTGAAGCTTTCTTT. Protein product: CASSYSITGGVEAFF.

Turning to this clonotype: This may arise from a read error, as a much more abundant clone is one base away. This chain uses TRBV11-2 with TRBJ2-5; 7 bases map to TRBD1. Germline V CDR1 and CDR2: SGHAT, FQNNGV. The CDR3 totals 19 residues. The CDR3 nucleotides read TGTGCCAGCAGCTCCACCGTAACCCCACAGGGGATGTTTGGGGAGACCCAGCACTTC. It codes for CASSSTVTPQGMFGETQHF.